This TCR beta chain was found in a study of CD8 T cells in Susac syndrome. Sequencing of TCR beta was performed on blood CD8+ and CD4+ T cells. Trimming shortened V by 5 bases and J by 7 bases, and 17 bases separated the two germline ends. Per the germline V gene, CDR1 is MNHEY and CDR2 is SVGAGI. The CDR3 loop spans 14 amino acids. A quantity of roughly 0.5 to 1 ug RNA underwent reverse transcription using random hexamers. TCRdb re-called the immunoSEQ multiplex PCR reads through MiXCR, storing one row per CDR3 protein. The sample carries over 350,000 distinct CDR3 sequences, approximately 85% recorded once.

The chain employs TRBV6-5 and TRBJ1-2; weak D call: TRBD1 (6 bases). Sequences were obtained from CD8+ T cells from PBMCs. This TCR came from a human donor with multiple sclerosis. CDR3 nucleotides: TGTGCCAGCAGTCCCGGGACATTTGAACTTGGCTACACCTTC. Protein sequence: CASSPGTFELGYTF.